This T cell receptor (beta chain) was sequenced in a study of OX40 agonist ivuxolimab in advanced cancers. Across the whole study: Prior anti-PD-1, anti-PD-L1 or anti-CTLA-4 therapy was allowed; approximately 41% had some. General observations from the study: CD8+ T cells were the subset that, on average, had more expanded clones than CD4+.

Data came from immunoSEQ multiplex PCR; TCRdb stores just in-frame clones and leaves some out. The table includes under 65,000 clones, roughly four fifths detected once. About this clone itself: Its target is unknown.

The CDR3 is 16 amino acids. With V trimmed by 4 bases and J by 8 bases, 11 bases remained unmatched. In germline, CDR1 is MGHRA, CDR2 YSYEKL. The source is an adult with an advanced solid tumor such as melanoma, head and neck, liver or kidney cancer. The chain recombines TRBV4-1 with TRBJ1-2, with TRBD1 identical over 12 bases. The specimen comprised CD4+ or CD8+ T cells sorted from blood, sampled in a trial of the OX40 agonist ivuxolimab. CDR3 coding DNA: TGCGCCAGCAGCCCCGGGGGGACAGGGGGCGTGAAGGGCTACACCTTC. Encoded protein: CASSPGGTGGVKGYTF.